The 14 T cell receptor beta chains reported below all come from one sample, sequenced in a study of STAT5B mutations in CD4+ large granular lymphocyte leukemia. Using immunoSEQ multiplex PCR, the repertoire was profiled, and TCRdb retains in-frame clones only, with some absent. The sample consists of tens of thousands of clones, approximately 84% of them appearing once. Sequencing was performed on CD4+ T cells from blood buffy coats. These receptors originate from a human donor in good health.

This chain links TRBV5-1 with TRBJ1-4; perhaps TRBD1 as D (5 bases). The V end lost 3 bases, the J end lost 3 bases, and 9 bases lay between the germline ends. Germline V gives CDR1 SGHRS, CDR2 YFSETQ. The CDR3 runs 14 residues. The DNA of the CDR3 is TGCGCCAGCAGCTACGGGACGGCTAATGAAAAACTGTTTTTT. Protein sequence: CASSYGTANEKLFF.

The V and J genes are TRBV5-4 and TRBJ1-2; possible D gene TRBD1, 5 bases. Deletions cut 7 bases from V and 3 bases from J, with 16 bases between. Germline V lookup: CDR1 SGHNT, CDR2 YYREEE (reference sequence). The CDR3 spans 14 residues. The CDR3, as DNA: TGTGCCAGCGGCAAGCCCGGGGCTGACTATGGCTACACCTTC. Its protein is CASGKPGADYGYTF.

This chain links TRBV18 with TRBJ2-2; TRBD2 is a possible D gene (6 bases). V gave up 5 bases and J gave up 7 bases, with 14 bases separating them. Germline CDR1 is KGHSH and CDR2 is LQKENI. The CDR3 runs 14 residues. CDR3 nucleotide sequence: TGTGCCAGCTCATTGGGACTGTACAACGGGGAGCTGTTTTTT. Its protein product is CASSLGLYNGELFF.

This sequence joins TRBV25-1 and TRBJ2-1; TRBD1 matches 9 bases. After removal of 5 bases from V and 6 bases from J, the junction contained 5 bases not matched to a gene. Germline V gene data show CDR1 as MGHDK and CDR2 as SYGVNS. This CDR3 contains 14 residues. The CDR3 reads CASSRTGVGNEQFF. The CDR3 DNA reads TGTGCCAGCAGTCGGACAGGGGTGGGCAATGAGCAGTTCTTC.

The chain joins TRBV6-5 to TRBJ2-3, with 12 bases that match TRBD2. The germline CDR1 and CDR2 sequences are MNHEY and SVGAGI. The CDR3 length is 15 residues. Losses at the gene ends were 6 bases for V and 9 bases for J; bases not matched to a gene: 10. As DNA, the CDR3 is TGTGCCAGCAGGAGGCTAGCGGGAGGGCCGGTAACGCAGTATTTT. Amino acids: CASRRLAGGPVTQYF.

The V and J genes are TRBV7-9 and TRBJ1-6; D is uncertain. The CDR3 spans 16 residues. Per the germline V gene, CDR1 is SEHNR and CDR2 is FQNEAQ (reference sequence). V gave up 1 base and J gave up 7 bases, with 14 bases separating them. CDR3 loop: CASSLDGSGRNSPLHF. The CDR3 nucleotides are TGTGCCAGCAGCTTAGATGGGTCGGGCAGAAATTCACCCCTCCACTTT.

Comments on this clone: Within the sample, other DNA sequences also encode this same CDR3. This chain uses TRBV29-1 with TRBJ2-1, with D maybe TRBD1 (6 bases). V dropped 6 bases and J dropped 4 bases, with 13 bases sitting between them. The CDR3 spans 13 residues. CDR1 and CDR2 (germline): SQVTM, ANQGSEA. CDR3 DNA sequence: TGCAGCGTCAGAGGGGACAATTACAATGAGCAGTTCTTC. Protein product: CSVRGDNYNEQFF.

This clone was observed a few times. V is TRBV7-9 and J is TRBJ1-2; TRBD1 matches 7 bases. The CDR3 extends over 16 amino acids. Looked up from germline, CDR1 is SEHNR and CDR2 is FQNEAQ (reference sequence). The ends lost 5 bases at V and 6 bases at J; junction bases unmatched: 15. This CDR3 is CASSHSMGRQGDGYTF. For the CDR3, the DNA is TGTGCCAGCAGCCACTCGATGGGGAGACAGGGTGATGGCTACACCTTC.

The genes are TRBV6-6 and TRBJ1-3; D is undetermined. This CDR3 is 13 amino acids long. Germline CDR1 reads MNHNY; CDR2 reads SVGAGI (reference sequence). Trimming left V 2 bases short and J 2 bases short, with 4 bases between. CDR3: CASSYRAGNTIYF. The CDR3 region has the DNA TGTGCCAGCAGTTACAGAGCTGGAAACACCATATATTTT.

The gene calls are TRBV6-1 and TRBJ2-1; 11 bases agree with TRBD1. CDR1 and CDR2 (germline): MNHNS, SASEGT. CDR3 size: 15 residues. The V segment lost 2 bases and the J segment 9 bases; nucleotides outside the gene matches: 6. The CDR3 reads CASSEPGQGAAEQFF. The CDR3 bases are TGTGCCAGCAGTGAACCCGGACAGGGGGCGGCTGAGCAGTTCTTC.

V is TRBV6-6 and J is TRBJ2-3; D call uncertain. The CDR3 runs to 14 residues. Trimming pared 6 bases from V and 3 bases from J, leaving 13 bases between. CDR1 is MNHNY, CDR2 SVGAGI, per germline (reference sequence). This chain's CDR3 is CASRTNGGTDTQYF. The DNA of the CDR3 is TGTGCCAGCAGGACGAACGGTGGGACAGATACGCAGTATTTT.

This clone was observed a single time. The gene calls are TRBV4-2 and TRBJ1-4; 9 bases match TRBD1. From germline, CDR1 is LGHNA and CDR2 YNFKEQ. The CDR3 length is 14 residues. V dropped 0 bases and J dropped 13; count of bases not matched to a gene: 6. The CDR3 here is CASSQEGQGNRLFF. CDR3 DNA sequence: TGTGCCAGCAGCCAAGAGGGACAGGGAAATAGACTGTTTTTT.

V gene TRBV11-3 combines with J gene TRBJ2-7; TRBD2 matches at 7 bases. Trimming at V came to 2 bases and at J to 7 bases, leaving 5 bases not matched to a gene. The CDR3 totals 13 residues. Germline-derived CDR1 and CDR2 are SGHNT and YENEEA. The CDR3 region has the DNA TGTGCCAGCAGCTTATACGGACTAGAGGAGCAGTACTTC. Its protein is CASSLYGLEEQYF.

The chain joins TRBV19 to TRBJ1-4; 12 nucleotides line up with TRBD1. The CDR3 runs 19 residues. V shed 4 bases, J shed 4 bases, and the junction held 13 bases outside the gene matches. CDR1 and CDR2 (germline): LNHDA, SQIVND (reference sequence). CDR3 coding DNA: TGTGCCAGTAGTACCACCTTCGGGGACAGGGGGCAAAGTAATGAAAAACTGTTTTTT. Protein: CASSTTFGDRGQSNEKLFF.